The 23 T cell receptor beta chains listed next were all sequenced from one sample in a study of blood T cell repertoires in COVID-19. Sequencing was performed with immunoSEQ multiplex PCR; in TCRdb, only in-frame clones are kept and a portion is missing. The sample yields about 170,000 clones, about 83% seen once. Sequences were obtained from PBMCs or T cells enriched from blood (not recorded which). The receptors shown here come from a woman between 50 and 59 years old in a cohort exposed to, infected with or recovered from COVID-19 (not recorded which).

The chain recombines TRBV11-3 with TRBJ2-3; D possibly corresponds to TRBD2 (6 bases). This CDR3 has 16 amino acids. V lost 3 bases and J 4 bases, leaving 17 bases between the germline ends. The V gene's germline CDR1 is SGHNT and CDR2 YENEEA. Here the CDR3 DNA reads TGTGCCAGCAGCTTGGGTGGAGGACGGGAGTCAGATACGCAGTATTTT. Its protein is CASSLGGGRESDTQYF.

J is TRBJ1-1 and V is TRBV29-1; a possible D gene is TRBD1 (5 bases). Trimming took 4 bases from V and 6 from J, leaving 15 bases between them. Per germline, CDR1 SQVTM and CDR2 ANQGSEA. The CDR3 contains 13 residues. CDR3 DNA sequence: TGCAGCGTTGGTCTCGGACAAATCTCTGAAGCTTTCTTT. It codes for CSVGLGQISEAFF. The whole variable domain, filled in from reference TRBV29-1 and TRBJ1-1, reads SAVISQKPSRDICQRGTSLTIQCQVDSQVTMMFWYRQQPGQSLTLIATANQGSEATYESGFVIDKFPISRPNLTFSTLTVSNMSPEDSSIYLCSVGLGQISEAFFGQGTRLTVV.

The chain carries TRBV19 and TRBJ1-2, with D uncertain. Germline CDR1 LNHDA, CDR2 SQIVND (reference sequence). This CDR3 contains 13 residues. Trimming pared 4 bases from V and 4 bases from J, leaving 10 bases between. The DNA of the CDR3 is TGTGCCAGTAGTACAACCGGTTCCTATGGCTACACCTTC. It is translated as CASSTTGSYGYTF.

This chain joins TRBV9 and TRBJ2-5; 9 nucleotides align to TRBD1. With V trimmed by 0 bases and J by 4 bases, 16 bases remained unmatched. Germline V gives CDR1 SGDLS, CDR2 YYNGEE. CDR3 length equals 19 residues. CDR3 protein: CASSVDGVAGQGWRETQYF. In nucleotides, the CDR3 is TGTGCCAGCAGCGTAGATGGAGTGGCGGGACAGGGCTGGCGAGAGACCCAGTACTTC.

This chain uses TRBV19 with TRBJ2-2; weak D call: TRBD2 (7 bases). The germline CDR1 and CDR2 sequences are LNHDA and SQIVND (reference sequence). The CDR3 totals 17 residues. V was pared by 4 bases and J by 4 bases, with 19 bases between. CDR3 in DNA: TGTGCCAGTAGTACCCCCTCGGGAGGACAGACCACCGGGGAGCTGTTTTTT. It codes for CASSTPSGGQTTGELFF.

The CDR3 sequence: CASSLTGGADEKLFF. CDR3 nucleotides: TGTGCCAGCAGTCTAACAGGGGGCGCCGATGAAAAACTGTTTTTT. The rearrangement joins TRBV28 to TRBJ1-4; 9 bases fit TRBD1. The germline V gene has CDR1 MDHEN and CDR2 SYDVKM. V was clipped by 5 bases and J by 6 bases; unmatched bases: 7. CDR3 length: 15 residues.

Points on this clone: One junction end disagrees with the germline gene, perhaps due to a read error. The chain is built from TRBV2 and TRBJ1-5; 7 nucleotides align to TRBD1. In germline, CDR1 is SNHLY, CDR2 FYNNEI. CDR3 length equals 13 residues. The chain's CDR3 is CAGRGREGQPQHF. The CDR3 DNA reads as TGTGCCGGCAGGGGGAGAGAAGGTCAGCCCCAGCATTTT.

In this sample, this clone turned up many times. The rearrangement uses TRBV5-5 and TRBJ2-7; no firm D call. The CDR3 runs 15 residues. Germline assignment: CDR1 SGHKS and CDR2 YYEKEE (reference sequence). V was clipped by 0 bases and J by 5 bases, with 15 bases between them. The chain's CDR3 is CASSLVYDRGDEQYF. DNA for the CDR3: TGTGCCAGCAGCTTGGTATATGATCGAGGAGACGAGCAGTACTTC.

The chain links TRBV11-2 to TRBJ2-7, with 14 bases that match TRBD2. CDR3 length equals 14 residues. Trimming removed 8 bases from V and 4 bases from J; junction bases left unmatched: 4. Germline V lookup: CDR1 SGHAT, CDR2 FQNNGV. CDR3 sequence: CASQGTSGSYEQYF. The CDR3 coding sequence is TGTGCCAGCCAAGGGACTAGCGGGAGTTACGAGCAGTACTTC.

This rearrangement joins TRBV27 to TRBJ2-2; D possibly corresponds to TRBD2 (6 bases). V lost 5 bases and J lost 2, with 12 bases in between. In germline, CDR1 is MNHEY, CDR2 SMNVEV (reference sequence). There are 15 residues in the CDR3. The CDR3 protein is CASSTGLLNTGELFF. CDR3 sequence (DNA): TGTGCCAGCAGTACCGGACTACTTAACACCGGGGAGCTGTTTTTT.

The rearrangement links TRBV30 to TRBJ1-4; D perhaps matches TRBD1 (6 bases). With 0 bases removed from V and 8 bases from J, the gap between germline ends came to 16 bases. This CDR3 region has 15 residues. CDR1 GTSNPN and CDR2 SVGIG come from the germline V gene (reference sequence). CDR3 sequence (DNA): TGTGCCTGGAGTGTACGAGGGGGAAATAGGGAAAAACTGTTTTTT. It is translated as CAWSVRGGNREKLFF.

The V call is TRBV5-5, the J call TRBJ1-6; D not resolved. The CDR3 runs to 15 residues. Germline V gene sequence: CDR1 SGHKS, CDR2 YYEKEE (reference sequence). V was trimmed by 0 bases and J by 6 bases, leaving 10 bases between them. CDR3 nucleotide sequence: TGTGCCAGCAGCTTGGGAGCGCAGACTAATTCACCCCTCCACTTT. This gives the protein CASSLGAQTNSPLHF.

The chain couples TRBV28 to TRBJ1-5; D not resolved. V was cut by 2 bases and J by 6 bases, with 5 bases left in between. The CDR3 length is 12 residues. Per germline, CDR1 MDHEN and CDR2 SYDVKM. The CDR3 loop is CASSLLFQPQHF. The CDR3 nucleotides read TGTGCCAGCAGTTTACTCTTTCAGCCCCAGCATTTT.

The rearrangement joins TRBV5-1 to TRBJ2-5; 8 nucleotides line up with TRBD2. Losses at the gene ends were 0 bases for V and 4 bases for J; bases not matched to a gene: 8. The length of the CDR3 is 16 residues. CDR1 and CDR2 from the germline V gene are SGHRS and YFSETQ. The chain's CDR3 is CASSLGGLVRGETQYF. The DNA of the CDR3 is TGCGCCAGCAGCTTGGGGGGACTAGTTCGCGGAGAGACCCAGTACTTC.

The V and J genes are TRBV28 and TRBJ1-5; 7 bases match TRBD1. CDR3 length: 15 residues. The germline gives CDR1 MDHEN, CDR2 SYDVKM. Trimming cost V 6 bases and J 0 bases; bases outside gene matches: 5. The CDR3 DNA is TGTGCCAGCAGCGCCAGACAGGGTAGCAATCAGCCCCAGCATTTT. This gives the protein CASSARQGSNQPQHF.

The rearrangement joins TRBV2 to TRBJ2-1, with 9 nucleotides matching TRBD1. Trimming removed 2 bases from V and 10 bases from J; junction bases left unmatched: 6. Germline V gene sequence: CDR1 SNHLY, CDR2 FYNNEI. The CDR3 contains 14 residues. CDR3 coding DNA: TGTGCCAGCAGTGAAACCCGGGACAGGGACGAGCAGTTCTTC. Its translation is CASSETRDRDEQFF.

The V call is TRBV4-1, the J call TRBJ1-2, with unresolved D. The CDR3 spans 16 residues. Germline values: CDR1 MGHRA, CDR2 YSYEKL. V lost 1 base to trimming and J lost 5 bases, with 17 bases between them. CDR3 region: CASSQGHTPEVYGYTF. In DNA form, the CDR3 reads TGCGCCAGCAGCCAAGGACACACACCAGAAGTATATGGCTACACCTTC.

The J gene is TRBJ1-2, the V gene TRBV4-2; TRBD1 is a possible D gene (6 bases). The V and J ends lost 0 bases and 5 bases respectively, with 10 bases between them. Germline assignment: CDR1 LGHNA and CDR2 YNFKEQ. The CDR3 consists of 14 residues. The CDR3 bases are TGTGCCAGCAGCCAAGATACGGACAGTTATGGCTACACCTTC. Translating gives CASSQDTDSYGYTF.

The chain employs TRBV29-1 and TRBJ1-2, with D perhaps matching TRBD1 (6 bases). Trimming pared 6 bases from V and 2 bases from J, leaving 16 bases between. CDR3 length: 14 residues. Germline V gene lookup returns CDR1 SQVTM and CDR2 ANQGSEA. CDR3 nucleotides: TGCAGCGTAAGATCCCGGACAGACAACTATGGCTACACCTTC. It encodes CSVRSRTDNYGYTF.

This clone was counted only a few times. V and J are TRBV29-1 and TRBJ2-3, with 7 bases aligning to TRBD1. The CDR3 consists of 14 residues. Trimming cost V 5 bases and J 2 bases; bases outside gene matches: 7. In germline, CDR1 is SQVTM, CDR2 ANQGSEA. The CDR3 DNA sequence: TGCAGCGTTAGACCGGGACAGCTCACAGATACGCAGTATTTT. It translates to CSVRPGQLTDTQYF.

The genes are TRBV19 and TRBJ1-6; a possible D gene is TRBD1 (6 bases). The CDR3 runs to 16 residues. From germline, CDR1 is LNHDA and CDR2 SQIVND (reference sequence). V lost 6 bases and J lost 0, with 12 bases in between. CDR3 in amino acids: CASRAGAFSYNSPLHF. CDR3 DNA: TGTGCCAGTAGGGCAGGGGCCTTCTCCTATAATTCACCCCTCCACTTT.

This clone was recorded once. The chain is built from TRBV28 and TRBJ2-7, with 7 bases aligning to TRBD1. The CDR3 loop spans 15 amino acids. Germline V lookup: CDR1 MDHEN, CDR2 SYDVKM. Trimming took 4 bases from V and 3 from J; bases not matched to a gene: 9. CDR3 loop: CASSSGTAHLYEQYF. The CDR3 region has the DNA TGTGCCAGCAGTTCCGGGACAGCCCACCTCTACGAGCAGTACTTC.

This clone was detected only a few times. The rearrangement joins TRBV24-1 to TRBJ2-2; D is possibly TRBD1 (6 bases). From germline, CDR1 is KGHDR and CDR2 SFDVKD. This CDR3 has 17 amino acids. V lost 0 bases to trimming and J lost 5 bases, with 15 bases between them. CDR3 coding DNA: TGTGCCACCAGTGATTTGCACCAGGGGCGTGGAACCGGGGAGCTGTTTTTT. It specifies CATSDLHQGRGTGELFF.